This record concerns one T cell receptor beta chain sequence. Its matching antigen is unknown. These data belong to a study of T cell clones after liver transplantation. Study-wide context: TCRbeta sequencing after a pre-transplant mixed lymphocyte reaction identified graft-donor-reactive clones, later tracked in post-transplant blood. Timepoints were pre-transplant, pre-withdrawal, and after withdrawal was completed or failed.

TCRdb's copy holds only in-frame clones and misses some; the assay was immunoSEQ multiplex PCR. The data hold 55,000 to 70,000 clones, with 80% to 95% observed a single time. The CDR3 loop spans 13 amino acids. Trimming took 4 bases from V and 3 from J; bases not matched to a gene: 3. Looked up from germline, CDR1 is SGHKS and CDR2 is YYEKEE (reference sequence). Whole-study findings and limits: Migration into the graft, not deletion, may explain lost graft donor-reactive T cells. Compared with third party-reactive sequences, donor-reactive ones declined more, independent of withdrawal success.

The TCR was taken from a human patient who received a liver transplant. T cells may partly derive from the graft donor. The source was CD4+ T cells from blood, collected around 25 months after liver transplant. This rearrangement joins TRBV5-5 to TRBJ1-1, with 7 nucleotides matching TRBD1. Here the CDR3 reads CASSLGQDTEAFF. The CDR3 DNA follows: TGTGCCAGCAGCCTCGGACAGGACACTGAAGCTTTCTTT.